This is a list of T cell receptor beta chains from one sample in a study of T cells in Graves' hyperthyroidism and ophthalmopathy. Each CDR3 protein is one row after TCRdb ran MiXCR on the multiplex PCR reads. Among some 300,000 distinct CDR3 sequences, approximately 18% were seen once, and the ten largest hold about 40%. Specimen: blood. The source of these receptors is a man between 45 and 60 years old with Graves' ophthalmopathy. Each CDR3 is given with its conserved first and last residue. The D gene is left open where the match is weak. A clone size is listed for some rows: how often the clone was seen (once, few, many), or a class if it is expanded.

clone_size: few; cdr3_length: 16; j_call: TRBJ1-2; d_call: NA; v_call: TRBV7-2; cdr3_nt: TGTGCCAGCAGCTTAGTGGGGGGGGTATCTAACTATGGCTACACCTTC; cdr3_aa: CASSLVGGVSNYGYTF
clone_size: NA; cdr3_length: 14; j_call: TRBJ2-1; d_call: NA; v_call: TRBV12-3/TRBV12-4; cdr3_nt: TGTGCCAGCAGTCCCCCCGAAGGGGACAATGAGCAGTTCTTC; cdr3_aa: CASSPPEGDNEQFF
clone_size: NA; cdr3_length: 12; j_call: TRBJ2-1; d_call: NA; v_call: TRBV28; cdr3_nt: TGTGCCAGCAGTCAACAGGAGGCTGAGCAGTTCTTC; cdr3_aa: CASSQQEAEQFF
clone_size: NA; cdr3_length: 15; j_call: TRBJ2-7; d_call: NA; v_call: TRBV5-1; cdr3_nt: TGCGCCAGCAGCTTGGCCTTGCAGGGTGAAGACGAGCAGTACTTC; cdr3_aa: CASSLALQGEDEQYF
clone_size: many; cdr3_length: 15; j_call: TRBJ2-4; d_call: NA; v_call: TRBV3-1; cdr3_nt: TGTGCCAGCAGCCAAGGAACGGGCGGGGTAAACATTCAGTACTTC; cdr3_aa: CASSQGTGGVNIQYF
clone_size: NA; cdr3_length: 12; j_call: TRBJ1-3; d_call: NA; v_call: TRBV7-9; cdr3_nt: TGTGCCAGCAGCCCTAATGGAAACACCATATATTTT; cdr3_aa: CASSPNGNTIYF
clone_size: few; cdr3_length: 16; j_call: TRBJ2-3; d_call: NA; v_call: TRBV29-1; cdr3_nt: TGCAGCGTTCCATCATTGACAGGATACAGCACAGATACGCAGTATTTT; cdr3_aa: CSVPSLTGYSTDTQYF
clone_size: few; cdr3_length: 16; j_call: TRBJ1-2; d_call: NA; v_call: TRBV7-8; cdr3_nt: TGTGCCAGCAGCTTAGACCAGACTAGGGCCCGCTATGGCTACACCTTC; cdr3_aa: CASSLDQTRARYGYTF
clone_size: many; cdr3_length: 15; j_call: TRBJ1-1; d_call: NA; v_call: TRBV3-1; cdr3_nt: TGTGCCAGCAGCCACGGACAGTTGGTGAACACTGAAGCTTTCTTT; cdr3_aa: CASSHGQLVNTEAFF
clone_size: many; cdr3_length: 15; j_call: TRBJ2-5; d_call: TRBD1; v_call: TRBV20-1; cdr3_nt: TGCAGTGCAAAGGACAGGGGGCGGGGAAGAGAGACCCAGTACTTC; cdr3_aa: CSAKDRGRGRETQYF
clone_size: few; cdr3_length: 15; j_call: TRBJ1-5; d_call: NA; v_call: TRBV5-1; cdr3_nt: TGCGCCAGCAGCTCCGATGGCAGCAGAGATCAGCCCCAGCATTTT; cdr3_aa: CASSSDGSRDQPQHF
clone_size: NA; cdr3_length: 16; j_call: TRBJ2-3; d_call: TRBD2; v_call: TRBV10-1; cdr3_nt: TGCGCCAGCAGTCCTCGAGCGGGAGGCATCCCAGATACGCAGTATTTT; cdr3_aa: CASSPRAGGIPDTQYF
clone_size: NA; cdr3_length: 16; j_call: TRBJ2-1; d_call: NA; v_call: TRBV20-1; cdr3_nt: TGCAGTGCTAGAGACCGAGGGGGGTGGTCCTACAATGAGCAGTTCTTC; cdr3_aa: CSARDRGGWSYNEQFF
clone_size: many; cdr3_length: 16; j_call: TRBJ2-7; d_call: NA; v_call: TRBV5-5; cdr3_nt: TGTGCCAGCAGCACTGGCGGGCAGGGGAGTCTCTACGAGCAGTACTTC; cdr3_aa: CASSTGGQGSLYEQYF
clone_size: NA; cdr3_length: 15; j_call: TRBJ2-7; d_call: TRBD1; v_call: TRBV10-3; cdr3_nt: TGTGCCATCAGAAGTACAGGGGGCACCTCCTACGAGCAGTACTTC; cdr3_aa: CAIRSTGGTSYEQYF
clone_size: many; cdr3_length: 13; j_call: TRBJ2-7; d_call: NA; v_call: TRBV7-8; cdr3_nt: TGTGCCAGCAGCTTGGCTAATACTTACGAGCAGTACTTC; cdr3_aa: CASSLANTYEQYF
clone_size: NA; cdr3_length: 15; j_call: TRBJ2-4; d_call: NA; v_call: TRBV9; cdr3_nt: TGTGCCAGCAGCGTGAGGGGGGTCAGGGAAAACATTCAGTACTTC; cdr3_aa: CASSVRGVRENIQYF
clone_size: NA; cdr3_length: 11; j_call: TRBJ2-1; d_call: NA; v_call: TRBV29-1; cdr3_nt: TGCAGCGTTGAACAAATTCGAGGGCAGTTCTTC; cdr3_aa: CSVEQIRGQFF
clone_size: many; cdr3_length: 15; j_call: TRBJ2-7; d_call: NA; v_call: TRBV10-3; cdr3_nt: TGTGCCATAGAGACAGGTTCCTTGACTGGAGGCGAGCAGTACTTC; cdr3_aa: CAIETGSLTGGEQYF
clone_size: NA; cdr3_length: 14; j_call: TRBJ2-5; d_call: NA; v_call: TRBV4-1; cdr3_nt: TGCGCCAGCAGCGCGGTAGCGCTTGTCGAGACCCAGTACTTC; cdr3_aa: CASSAVALVETQYF
clone_size: few; cdr3_length: 15; j_call: TRBJ1-1; d_call: TRBD1; v_call: TRBV7-9; cdr3_nt: TGTGCCAGCAGCCCTGGACAGGGATCGGACACTGAAGCTTTCTTT; cdr3_aa: CASSPGQGSDTEAFF
clone_size: many; cdr3_length: 16; j_call: TRBJ1-5; d_call: TRBD1; v_call: TRBV6-5; cdr3_nt: TGTGCCAGCAGTTCAGTTTCGACAGGGAATAAACAGCCCCAGCATTTT; cdr3_aa: CASSSVSTGNKQPQHF
clone_size: few; cdr3_length: 16; j_call: TRBJ1-5; d_call: NA; v_call: TRBV6-6; cdr3_nt: TGTGCCAGCAGTTACTCGGGGCCTTATAGCAATCAGCCCCAGCATTTT; cdr3_aa: CASSYSGPYSNQPQHF
clone_size: NA; cdr3_length: 15; j_call: TRBJ1-2; d_call: NA; v_call: TRBV3-1; cdr3_nt: TGTGCCAGCAGTTTGGGGGGTCCGGGCCTGGGAGGCTACACCTTC; cdr3_aa: CASSLGGPGLGGYTF
clone_size: NA; cdr3_length: 17; j_call: TRBJ2-3; d_call: TRBD2; v_call: TRBV11-2; cdr3_nt: TGTGCCAGCAGCCAAAAGCGGGGACTAGCGGGAGGGCATACGCAGTATTTT; cdr3_aa: CASSQKRGLAGGHTQYF
clone_size: NA; cdr3_length: 20; j_call: TRBJ2-1; d_call: TRBD2; v_call: TRBV7-2; cdr3_nt: TGTGCCAGCAGCTTAGGGGCGATAGCGGGAGGGCGGAGCTCCTACAATGAGCAGTTCTTC; cdr3_aa: CASSLGAIAGGRSSYNEQFF
clone_size: many; cdr3_length: 14; j_call: TRBJ2-3; d_call: TRBD2; v_call: TRBV2; cdr3_nt: TGTGCCAGCAGATTAGCGGGAGTCACAGATACGCAGTATTTT; cdr3_aa: CASRLAGVTDTQYF
clone_size: once; cdr3_length: 16; j_call: TRBJ1-5; d_call: TRBD1; v_call: TRBV13; cdr3_nt: TGTGCCAGCAGCTTAGACGGGACAGGGGTCAATCAGCCCCAGCATTTT; cdr3_aa: CASSLDGTGVNQPQHF
clone_size: few; cdr3_length: 14; j_call: TRBJ2-5; d_call: NA; v_call: TRBV20-1; cdr3_nt: TGCAGCCTAAGGGGCCTTCGATACCAAGAGACCCAGTACTTC; cdr3_aa: CSLRGLRYQETQYF
clone_size: NA; cdr3_length: 16; j_call: TRBJ2-1; d_call: TRBD2; v_call: TRBV7-2; cdr3_nt: TGTGCCAGCACCCTTTTTCCGGGAGGGCCCGACAATGAGCAGTTCTTC; cdr3_aa: CASTLFPGGPDNEQFF
clone_size: NA; cdr3_length: 17; j_call: TRBJ1-6; d_call: NA; v_call: TRBV30; cdr3_nt: TGTGCCTGGAGTGTACTTCATTTGGGGGGAGATTATTCACCCCTCCACTTT; cdr3_aa: CAWSVLHLGGDYSPLHF
clone_size: many; cdr3_length: 15; j_call: TRBJ2-7; d_call: NA; v_call: TRBV28; cdr3_nt: TGTGCCAGCAGCAGCGGAGGAGGGAGACGCTACGAGCAGTACTTC; cdr3_aa: CASSSGGGRRYEQYF
clone_size: NA; cdr3_length: 14; j_call: TRBJ2-3; d_call: TRBD2; v_call: TRBV20-1; cdr3_nt: TGCAGTGCCCGACTAGCGGGAAGGGTAGCTACGCAGTATTTT; cdr3_aa: CSARLAGRVATQYF
clone_size: NA; cdr3_length: 14; j_call: TRBJ2-3; d_call: NA; v_call: TRBV20-1; cdr3_nt: TGCAGTGCTTCACCACCGGGACTCGCAGATACGCAGTATTTT; cdr3_aa: CSASPPGLADTQYF
clone_size: many; cdr3_length: 17; j_call: TRBJ1-1; d_call: TRBD1; v_call: TRBV5-1; cdr3_nt: TGCGCCAGCAGCTTGGAGGGGACAGGGGGCTCGGACACTGAAGCTTTCTTT; cdr3_aa: CASSLEGTGGSDTEAFF
clone_size: NA; cdr3_length: 19; j_call: TRBJ2-4; d_call: TRBD2; v_call: TRBV24-1; cdr3_nt: TGTGCCAGCAGTGAAGTAACTAGCGGGAGGTCCCCGGTTAGAAACATTCAGTACTTC; cdr3_aa: CASSEVTSGRSPVRNIQYF
clone_size: few; cdr3_length: 16; j_call: TRBJ2-3; d_call: TRBD2; v_call: TRBV6-1; cdr3_nt: TGTGCCAGCAGTGAATTGTTAGCGGGAGGTCTAGATACGCAGTATTTT; cdr3_aa: CASSELLAGGLDTQYF
clone_size: few; cdr3_length: 12; j_call: TRBJ1-2; d_call: NA; v_call: TRBV28; cdr3_nt: TGTGCCAGCAGTTTCAGGGCGGGCGGCTACACCTTC; cdr3_aa: CASSFRAGGYTF
clone_size: NA; cdr3_length: 15; j_call: TRBJ2-1; d_call: NA; v_call: TRBV4-1; cdr3_nt: TGCGCCAGCAGACGGACTTTCAGCCCCTACAATGAGCAGTTCTTC; cdr3_aa: CASRRTFSPYNEQFF
clone_size: NA; cdr3_length: 13; j_call: TRBJ2-7; d_call: NA; v_call: TRBV14; cdr3_nt: TGTGCCAGCAGTACGACTCCCTTAGGGAAGCAGTACTTC; cdr3_aa: CASSTTPLGKQYF
clone_size: NA; cdr3_length: 14; j_call: TRBJ2-5; d_call: NA; v_call: TRBV29-1; cdr3_nt: TGCAGCGTTTACCGGCGGGACAGAGAAGAGACCCAGTACTTC; cdr3_aa: CSVYRRDREETQYF
clone_size: NA; cdr3_length: 14; j_call: TRBJ1-3; d_call: NA; v_call: TRBV7-9; cdr3_nt: TGTGCCAGCAGCAAGACAGCATCTGGAAACACCATATATTTT; cdr3_aa: CASSKTASGNTIYF
clone_size: many; cdr3_length: 14; j_call: TRBJ2-7; d_call: NA; v_call: TRBV2; cdr3_nt: TGTGCCAGCAACGGGGGCGGGACCTCCTACGAGCAGTACTTC; cdr3_aa: CASNGGGTSYEQYF
clone_size: NA; cdr3_length: 13; j_call: TRBJ2-7; d_call: NA; v_call: TRBV7-2; cdr3_nt: TGTGCCAGCAGCCCACGGCCTGGACCCGAGCAGTACTTC; cdr3_aa: CASSPRPGPEQYF
clone_size: many; cdr3_length: 14; j_call: TRBJ1-2; d_call: TRBD1; v_call: TRBV24-1; cdr3_nt: TGTGCCACCAGTGACCCCGACAGGGTCGGTGGCTACACCTTC; cdr3_aa: CATSDPDRVGGYTF
clone_size: NA; cdr3_length: 15; j_call: TRBJ1-2; d_call: TRBD1; v_call: TRBV28; cdr3_nt: TGTGCCAGCAGCGAACAGGGGGCGAAAAACTATGGCTACACCTTC; cdr3_aa: CASSEQGAKNYGYTF
clone_size: many; cdr3_length: 14; j_call: TRBJ2-7; d_call: NA; v_call: TRBV13; cdr3_nt: TGTGCCAGCAGCTTCGGCCAGACAACCTACGAGCAGTACTTC; cdr3_aa: CASSFGQTTYEQYF